A single sample is the source of the 23 T cell receptor beta chains below, sequenced in a study of cytomegalovirus exposure and HLA in healthy donors. Primers included in the PCR were 60 Vbeta and 13 Jbeta primers. TCRdb's table, derived via immunoSEQ multiplex PCR, lists solely in-frame clones and lacks some. The table lists about 170,000 clones, 75% to 90% of them singletons. Input material: PBMCs. These receptors originate from a man between 25 and 39 years old in good health and CMV-seropositive.

The chain employs TRBV19 and TRBJ1-4; D ambiguous. Germline CDR1 LNHDA, CDR2 SQIVND (reference sequence). V was pared by 1 base and J by 0 bases, with 12 bases between. The CDR3 is made up of 17 amino acids. The CDR3 DNA reads TGTGCCAGTAGTATAGGATATTACAGAGCAACTAATGAAAAACTGTTTTTT. This translates into CASSIGYYRATNEKLFF.

Points on this clone: Other nucleotide sequences from this sample produce the same CDR3. The gene calls are TRBV7-6 and TRBJ2-6, with a weak D call TRBD2 (6 bases). Germline lookup yields CDR1 SGHVS and CDR2 FNYEAQ. V was clipped by 5 bases and J by 0 bases, with 14 bases between them. This CDR3 has 17 amino acids. In DNA form, the CDR3 reads TGTGCCAGCAGCCCGGAGGGAGTCAGCTCTGGGGCCAACGTCCTGACTTTC. Protein sequence: CASSPEGVSSGANVLTF.

This clone occurred once. The chain joins TRBV9 to TRBJ2-2, with 7 positions matching TRBD1. The length of the CDR3 is 17 residues. The V segment lost 0 bases and the J segment 9 bases; nucleotides outside the gene matches: 14. CDR1 SGDLS and CDR2 YYNGEE come from the germline V gene. The CDR3 reads CASSVVGKGARDRELFF. The CDR3 region has the DNA TGTGCCAGCAGCGTAGTCGGAAAGGGGGCGAGGGACCGGGAGCTGTTTTTT.

The rearrangement joins TRBV5-1 to TRBJ1-4; D remains unclear. Germline CDR1 is SGHRS and CDR2 is YFSETQ. There are 16 residues in the CDR3. The V and J ends lost 0 bases and 10 bases respectively, with 19 bases between them. The CDR3 is CASSLGAMGRERKLFF. The CDR3 nucleotides are TGCGCCAGCAGCTTGGGGGCCATGGGTAGAGAGAGAAAACTGTTTTTT.

This clone was seen a few times. The rearrangement links TRBV5-1 to TRBJ2-7; 10 bases map to TRBD1. Germline V gene data show CDR1 as SGHRS and CDR2 as YFSETQ. V was clipped by 5 bases and J by 5 bases; unmatched bases: 4. The CDR3 runs 13 residues. The CDR3 region has the DNA TGCGCCAGCAGAGTGGGACAGGGGAACGAGCAGTACTTC. This sequence encodes CASRVGQGNEQYF. The full variable domain, rest sourced from reference TRBV5-1 and TRBJ2-7, is KAGVTQTPRYLIKTRGQQVTLSCSPISGHRSVSWYQQTPGQGLQFLFEYFSETQRNKGNFPGRFSGRQFSNSRSEMNVSTLELGDSALYLCASRVGQGNEQYFGPGTRLTVT.

DNA of the CDR3: TGTGCCAGTAGTATTTCAGGGAGGAGCTACGAGCAGTACTTC. Amino acid sequence: CASSISGRSYEQYF. The rearrangement joins TRBV19 to TRBJ2-7; a weak D match, TRBD2 (6 bases). Germline V gene sequence: CDR1 LNHDA, CDR2 SQIVND (reference sequence). The CDR3 has 14 residues. V dropped 3 bases and J dropped 3 bases, with 12 bases sitting between them.

The chain recombines TRBV28 with TRBJ2-5; D not certain. The J call is in doubt because the DNA end fits TRBJ2-7 better. CDR1 is MDHEN, CDR2 SYDVKM, per germline. CDR3 length: 13 amino acids. CDR3 DNA sequence: TGTGCCAGCAGTTTCCGGTCAATCTACGAGCAGTACTTC. Protein: CASSFRSIYEQYF.

This clone was found a few times. The rearrangement uses TRBV19 and TRBJ2-5, with 9 nucleotides matching TRBD1. CDR1 LNHDA and CDR2 SQIVND come from the germline V gene (reference sequence). The CDR3 covers 15 residues. With V trimmed by 2 bases and J by 2 bases, 3 bases remained unmatched. CDR3 in amino acids: CASSIPGTGQETQYF. The CDR3 DNA follows: TGTGCCAGTAGTATACCCGGGACAGGGCAAGAGACCCAGTACTTC.

There are a few counts of this clone. The chain recombines TRBV28 with TRBJ1-6; D ambiguous. V was cut by 2 bases and J by 5 bases, with 10 bases left in between. Germline loops: CDR1 MDHEN, CDR2 SYDVKM. The CDR3 is made up of 15 amino acids. CDR3: CASSLPRLDNSPLHF. The CDR3 DNA is TGTGCCAGCAGTTTACCACGGTTAGATAATTCACCCCTCCACTTT.

The J gene is TRBJ1-1, the V gene TRBV4-3; TRBD1 matches at 9 bases. From germline, CDR1 is LGHNA and CDR2 YSLEER. The CDR3 is made up of 15 amino acids. V dropped 4 bases and J dropped 4; count of bases not matched to a gene: 7. The CDR3 coding sequence is TGCGCCAGCAGCCGGGCTCCGACAGGGGGCACTGAAGCTTTCTTT. Translation gives CASSRAPTGGTEAFF.

The chain is built from TRBV29-1 and TRBJ2-5, with TRBD2 matching 9 bases. The length of the CDR3 is 14 residues. The junction had 3 bases not matched to a gene; V was cut back by 4 bases and J by 0 bases. Germline V gene lookup returns CDR1 SQVTM and CDR2 ANQGSEA. The CDR3 DNA is TGCAGCGTTGTCGGACTAGCGAACCAAGAGACCCAGTACTTC. It encodes CSVVGLANQETQYF.

V gene TRBV27 combines with J gene TRBJ2-6, with TRBD1 as a possible D gene (5 bases). Germline loops: CDR1 MNHEY, CDR2 SMNVEV (reference sequence). The V gene lost 7 bases and the J gene lost 2 bases, with 6 bases spanning the gap. The CDR3 loop spans 13 amino acids. CDR3 in amino acids: CASTRAGANVLTF. CDR3 nucleotides: TGTGCCAGCACCAGGGCTGGGGCCAACGTCCTGACTTTC.

The chain recombines TRBV9 with TRBJ2-5, with a weak D call TRBD2 (6 bases). V lost 4 bases, J lost 4 bases, and 14 bases lay in between. Germline V gene sequence: CDR1 SGDLS, CDR2 YYNGEE. This CDR3 is 14 amino acids long. As DNA, the CDR3 is TGTGCCAGCAGCCCTCCGGGGGTTAGAGAGACCCAGTACTTC. Protein sequence: CASSPPGVRETQYF. Drawing the rest from reference TRBV9 and TRBJ2-5, the complete variable domain is DSGVTQTPKHLITATGQRVTLRCSPRSGDLSVYWYQQSLDQGLQFLIQYYNGEERAKGNILERFSAQQFPDLHSELNLSSLELGDSALYFCASSPPGVRETQYFGPGTRLLVL.

V usage is TRBV5-1 and J usage is TRBJ2-1, with TRBD2 as a possible D gene (6 bases). CDR3 length equals 15 residues. V lost 1 base, J lost 11 bases, and 19 bases lay in between. In germline, CDR1 is SGHRS, CDR2 YFSETQ. The CDR3 region is CASSLYLLARDKQFF. CDR3 sequence (DNA): TGCGCCAGCAGCTTGTATCTCCTAGCGAGAGATAAGCAGTTCTTC.

The chain couples TRBV7-9 to TRBJ2-7, with a tentative D call TRBD2 (5 bases). CDR1 and CDR2 (germline): SEHNR, FQNEAQ (reference sequence). V lost 3 bases and J lost 6, with 12 bases in between. The CDR3 has 13 residues. Here the CDR3 DNA reads TGTGCCAGCAGCTTTGCTGGGGAGATCGAGCAGTACTTC. Translated: CASSFAGEIEQYF.

With respect to this clone: At one end the junction does not follow the germline gene, possibly because of a read error. This chain links TRBV7-9 with TRBJ2-5, with D possibly matching TRBD1 (5 bases). Germline CDR1 SEHNR, CDR2 FQNEAQ (reference sequence). The CDR3 length is 14 residues. CDR3 protein: CSSSLVQGTETQYF. The CDR3 nucleotides are TGTTCCAGCAGCTTAGTTCAGGGTACAGAGACCCAGTACTTC.

This sequence joins TRBV4-1 and TRBJ2-3; TRBD1 matches 7 bases. With V trimmed by 1 base and J by 0 bases, 4 bases remained unmatched. The V gene's germline CDR1 is MGHRA and CDR2 YSYEKL. The CDR3 is made up of 16 amino acids. For the CDR3, the DNA is TGCGCCAGCAGCCAAGGGGAGACAGGGAGCACAGATACGCAGTATTTT. Translated, it gives CASSQGETGSTDTQYF.

The chain uses TRBV27 and TRBJ2-2; D unclear. This CDR3 is 14 amino acids long. The V and J ends lost 6 bases and 2 bases respectively, with 10 bases between them. Germline V CDR1 and CDR2: MNHEY, SMNVEV (reference sequence). CDR3 nucleotide sequence: TGTGCCAGCAGCTCGGGTGCAAACACCGGGGAGCTGTTTTTT. Protein: CASSSGANTGELFF.

This rearrangement joins TRBV11-3 to TRBJ2-1; no definite D call. The germline CDR1 and CDR2 sequences are SGHNT and YENEEA. The V end was cut by 5 bases, the J end by 0 bases, with 11 bases between. This CDR3 region has 15 residues. In nucleotides, the CDR3 is TGTGCCAGCAGCCTGGTCCTTAGCTCCTACAATGAGCAGTTCTTC. Amino acid sequence: CASSLVLSSYNEQFF. The full variable domain, with the rest looked up from reference TRBV11-3 and TRBJ2-1, is EAGVVQSPRYKIIEKKQPVAFWCNPISGHNTLYWYLQNLGQGPELLIRYENEEAVDDSQLPKDRFSAERLKGVDSTLKIQPAELGDSAVYLCASSLVLSSYNEQFFGPGTRLTVL.

The rearrangement uses TRBV28 and TRBJ2-3; 9 bases line up with TRBD1. Looked up from germline, CDR1 is MDHEN and CDR2 is SYDVKM. This CDR3 has 17 amino acids. V trimming: 7 bases; J trimming: 5 bases; junction bases outside the gene matches: 16. This CDR3 is CASTKGYWGQGKDTQYF. The CDR3 coding sequence is TGTGCCAGCACCAAAGGGTATTGGGGACAGGGAAAAGATACGCAGTATTTT. Combining the CDR3 with reference TRBV28 and TRBJ2-3 gives the whole variable domain DVKVTQSSRYLVKRTGEKVFLECVQDMDHENMFWYRQDPGLGLRLIYFSYDVKMKEKGDIPEGYSVSREKKERFSLILESASTNQTSMYLCASTKGYWGQGKDTQYFGPGTRLTVL.

This chain connects TRBV30 to TRBJ2-3; 8 bases map to TRBD2. Per the germline V gene, CDR1 is GTSNPN and CDR2 is SVGIG (reference sequence). The CDR3 extends over 17 amino acids. The V segment lost 5 bases and the J segment 6 bases; nucleotides outside the gene matches: 19. Here the CDR3 DNA reads TGTGCCTGGGCCGGAAGGGCACTAGCGGACCACAAGGATACGCAGTATTTT. The encoded protein is CAWAGRALADHKDTQYF.

This rearrangement joins TRBV7-9 to TRBJ1-1; D is unresolved. This CDR3 spans 15 amino acids. Germline V CDR1 and CDR2: SEHNR, FQNEAQ (reference sequence). V dropped 1 base and J dropped 8 bases, with 17 bases sitting between them. CDR3 in DNA: TGTGCCAGCAGCTTAGGGAAGGCAGGATTGCCCGAAGCTTTCTTT. The encoded protein is CASSLGKAGLPEAFF. Full variable domain (outside the CDR3, taken from reference TRBV7-9 and TRBJ1-1): DTGVSQNPRHKITKRGQNVTFRCDPISEHNRLYWYRQTLGQGPEFLTYFQNEAQLEKSRLLSDRFSAERPKGSFSTLEIQRTEQGDSAMYLCASSLGKAGLPEAFFGQGTRLTVV.

The V and J genes are TRBV5-6 and TRBJ1-2, with TRBD1 matching over 9 bases. V trimming: 4 bases; J trimming: 3 bases; junction bases outside the gene matches: 4. The length of the CDR3 is 14 residues. Germline V gene sequence: CDR1 SGHDT, CDR2 YYEEEE. DNA of the CDR3: TGTGCCAGCAGCCCACAGGGGGCTGACTATGGCTACACCTTC. Its protein product is CASSPQGADYGYTF.